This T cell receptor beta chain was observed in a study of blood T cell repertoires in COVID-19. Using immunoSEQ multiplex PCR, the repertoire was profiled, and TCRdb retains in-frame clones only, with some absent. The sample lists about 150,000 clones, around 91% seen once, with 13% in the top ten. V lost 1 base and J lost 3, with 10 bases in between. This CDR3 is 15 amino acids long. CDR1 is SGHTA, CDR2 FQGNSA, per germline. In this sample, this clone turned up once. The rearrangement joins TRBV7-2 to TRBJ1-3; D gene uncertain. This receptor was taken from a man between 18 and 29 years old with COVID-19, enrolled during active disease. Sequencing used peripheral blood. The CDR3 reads CASSLDRFGGNTIYF. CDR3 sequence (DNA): TGTGCCAGCAGCTTAGATAGATTCGGTGGAAACACCATATATTTT.